Listed below are T cell receptor beta chains from one sample, sequenced in a study of CD8 T cells in ankylosing spondylitis. Via MiXCR, TCRdb re-called the 5' RACE reads, giving one row per CDR3 protein. The data hold some 85,000 distinct CDR3 sequences, with roughly 9% observed a single time. Sequencing input: blood, either unsorted or a sorted T cell fraction (not recorded which). Source of these receptors: a male donor with ankylosing spondylitis. Each CDR3 is given with its conserved first and last residue. Each record gives: J gene, D gene, clone size, V gene, CDR3 protein, CDR3 DNA. D genes are given only for firm matches. Rows give clone size only sometimes, using once, few, many, or a class for an expanded clone.

J: TRBJ2-4
D: -
size: -
V: TRBV5-1
CDR3: CASSLPAGKNIQYF
DNA: TGCGCCAGCAGCTTGCCGGCAGGGAAAAACATTCAGTACTTC

J: TRBJ2-5
D: -
size: few
V: TRBV5-5
CDR3: CASSRLFEETQYF
DNA: TGTGCCAGCAGCCGGCTCTTCGAAGAGACCCAGTACTTC

J: TRBJ1-1
D: -
size: many
V: TRBV5-1
CDR3: CASSLKGSLYGTEAFF
DNA: TGCGCCAGCAGCTTGAAAGGCAGCCTCTATGGCACTGAAGCTTTCTTT

J: TRBJ1-1
D: -
size: many
V: TRBV2
CDR3: CASSEYLNTEAFF
DNA: TGTGCCAGCAGTGAATACCTGAACACTGAAGCTTTCTTT

J: TRBJ2-1
D: TRBD2
size: few
V: TRBV2
CDR3: CASSVTSGRPNEQFF
DNA: TGTGCCAGCAGCGTGACTAGCGGTAGACCCAATGAGCAGTTCTTC

J: TRBJ2-4
D: -
size: few
V: TRBV20-1
CDR3: CSAREGETIQYF
DNA: TGCAGTGCTAGGGAGGGGGAGACTATTCAGTACTTC

J: TRBJ1-1
D: -
size: many
V: TRBV12-3/TRBV12-4
CDR3: CASSFDGVVNTEAFF
DNA: TGTGCCAGCAGTTTTGATGGGGTGGTGAACACTGAAGCTTTCTTT

J: TRBJ2-2
D: -
size: many
V: TRBV11-2
CDR3: CASSFGGGELFF
DNA: TGTGCCAGCAGCTTTGGGGGCGGGGAGCTGTTTTTT

J: TRBJ2-7
D: -
size: few
V: TRBV7-9
CDR3: CASSPGTDASYEQYF
DNA: TGTGCCAGCAGCCCCGGGACGGACGCCTCCTACGAGCAGTACTTC

J: TRBJ2-1
D: TRBD2
size: many
V: TRBV7-9
CDR3: CASSLVLAGGNEQFF
DNA: TGTGCCAGCAGCTTAGTACTAGCGGGAGGCAATGAGCAGTTCTTC

J: TRBJ2-1
D: TRBD2
size: -
V: TRBV13
CDR3: CASSAGTSGPYNEQFF
DNA: TGTGCCAGCAGCGCCGGGACTAGCGGCCCCTACAATGAGCAGTTCTTC

J: TRBJ1-1
D: -
size: many
V: TRBV24-1
CDR3: CATSDSGRVNTEAFF
DNA: TGTGCCACCAGTGATTCGGGAAGGGTGAACACTGAAGCTTTCTTT

J: TRBJ1-1
D: -
size: many
V: TRBV6-5
CDR3: CASSYEVHTEAFF
DNA: TGTGCCAGCAGTTACGAGGTGCACACTGAAGCTTTCTTT

J: TRBJ2-2
D: -
size: few
V: TRBV19
CDR3: CASSIDPPGVFGELFF
DNA: TGTGCCAGTAGTATAGACCCCCCAGGGGTCTTCGGGGAGCTGTTTTTT

J: TRBJ2-3
D: -
size: -
V: TRBV12-3/TRBV12-4
CDR3: CASSFSGGTDTQYF
DNA: TGTGCCAGCAGTTTTTCAGGGGGCACAGATACGCAGTATTTT

J: TRBJ1-2
D: TRBD1
size: many
V: TRBV11-1
CDR3: CASSPDRIKEINDYGYTF
DNA: TGTGCCAGCAGTCCGGACAGGATAAAGGAAATTAACGACTATGGCTACACCTTC

J: TRBJ2-7
D: -
size: few
V: TRBV7-2
CDR3: CASSFSIEASYEQYF
DNA: TGTGCCAGCAGCTTTTCGATCGAGGCCTCCTACGAGCAGTACTTC

J: TRBJ2-7
D: -
size: many
V: TRBV12-3/TRBV12-4
CDR3: CASSFQGSYEQYF
DNA: TGTGCCAGCAGTTTCCAGGGCTCCTACGAGCAGTACTTC

J: TRBJ2-1
D: TRBD2
size: -
V: TRBV2
CDR3: CASSEARTSGRAGEQFF
DNA: TGTGCCAGCAGTGAAGCAAGGACTAGCGGGAGGGCCGGTGAGCAGTTCTTC

J: TRBJ2-7
D: -
size: many
V: TRBV7-9
CDR3: CASDLHSGAYEQYF
DNA: TGTGCCAGCGATCTCCATTCCGGGGCCTACGAGCAGTACTTC

J: TRBJ2-1
D: TRBD2
size: many
V: TRBV9
CDR3: CASSVAGTSGNEQFF
DNA: TGTGCCAGCAGCGTAGCTGGGACTAGCGGGAATGAGCAGTTCTTC

J: TRBJ2-2
D: -
size: -
V: TRBV7-9
CDR3: CASRDSGELFF
DNA: TGTGCCAGCAGGGACTCCGGGGAGCTGTTTTTT

J: TRBJ1-4
D: TRBD1
size: many
V: TRBV9
CDR3: CASFPGQGDEKLFF
DNA: TGTGCCAGCTTCCCGGGACAGGGAGACGAAAAACTGTTTTTT

J: TRBJ1-4
D: -
size: many
V: TRBV4-1
CDR3: CASSQVAGIEKLFF
DNA: TGCGCCAGCAGCCAAGTGGCAGGTATTGAAAAACTGTTTTTT

J: TRBJ2-7
D: -
size: many
V: TRBV27
CDR3: CASSLLGPRYEQYF
DNA: TGTGCCAGCAGTTTATTGGGACCGAGATACGAGCAGTACTTC

J: TRBJ2-2
D: -
size: many
V: TRBV10-2
CDR3: CASSEGNTGELFF
DNA: TGCGCCAGCAGTGAGGGGAACACCGGGGAGCTGTTTTTT

J: TRBJ2-1
D: TRBD2
size: many
V: TRBV4-2
CDR3: CASSYGTSGYNEQFF
DNA: TGTGCCAGCAGTTACGGGACTAGCGGCTACAATGAGCAGTTCTTC

J: TRBJ1-1
D: -
size: few
V: TRBV5-1
CDR3: CASSDYSEAFF
DNA: TGCGCCAGCAGTGATTACTCTGAAGCTTTCTTT

J: TRBJ2-1
D: -
size: few
V: TRBV4-1
CDR3: CASSPEGYPLNEQFF
DNA: TGCGCCAGCTCCCCCGAGGGCTACCCTCTCAATGAGCAGTTCTTC

J: TRBJ1-2
D: -
size: many
V: TRBV5-6
CDR3: CASSLVGWIYGYTF
DNA: TGTGCCAGCAGCTTGGTAGGCTGGATCTATGGCTACACCTTC

J: TRBJ2-5
D: -
size: few
V: TRBV11-1
CDR3: CASSLSPNYQETQYF
DNA: TGTGCCAGCAGCCTTAGCCCGAATTACCAAGAGACCCAGTACTTC

J: TRBJ1-2
D: TRBD1
size: -
V: TRBV24-1
CDR3: CATSEGQNYGYTF
DNA: TGTGCCACCAGTGAGGGACAGAACTATGGCTACACCTTC

J: TRBJ2-1
D: TRBD1
size: few
V: TRBV7-9
CDR3: CASSQDRGLNEQFF
DNA: TGTGCCAGCAGCCAGGACAGGGGGTTGAATGAGCAGTTCTTC

J: TRBJ1-1
D: -
size: few
V: TRBV11-2
CDR3: CASSLRGNTEAFF
DNA: TGTGCCAGCTCCTTACGGGGTAACACTGAAGCTTTCTTT

J: TRBJ1-5
D: -
size: many
V: TRBV20-1
CDR3: CSASLLLGTQSNQPQHF
DNA: TGCAGTGCTAGCCTGCTCCTCGGGACTCAAAGCAATCAGCCCCAGCATTTT

J: TRBJ2-1
D: TRBD2
size: few
V: TRBV28
CDR3: CASSGLGNEQFF
DNA: TGTGCCAGCAGTGGACTAGGGAATGAGCAGTTCTTC

J: TRBJ2-7
D: -
size: many
V: TRBV3-1
CDR3: CASSQDLRYEQYF
DNA: TGTGCCAGCAGCCAAGATCTCCGGTACGAGCAGTACTTC

J: TRBJ2-5
D: -
size: -
V: TRBV12-3/TRBV12-4
CDR3: CASTLHLEVGETQYF
DNA: TGTGCCAGCACTCTTCACTTAGAGGTCGGGGAGACCCAGTACTTC

J: TRBJ2-5
D: TRBD2
size: many
V: TRBV27
CDR3: CASHPSGLQETQYF
DNA: TGTGCCAGCCATCCTAGCGGTCTACAAGAGACCCAGTACTTC

J: TRBJ2-1
D: -
size: -
V: TRBV24-1
CDR3: CATSDFGRYNEQFF
DNA: TGTGCCACCAGTGATTTTGGTAGATACAATGAGCAGTTCTTC

J: TRBJ2-7
D: -
size: many
V: TRBV28
CDR3: CASGARGGNEQYF
DNA: TGTGCCAGCGGTGCCAGGGGGGGTAACGAGCAGTACTTC

J: TRBJ2-5
D: -
size: -
V: TRBV20-1
CDR3: CSARGRLAIQETQYF
DNA: TGCAGTGCTAGAGGTCGGCTAGCAATACAAGAGACCCAGTACTTC

J: TRBJ2-3
D: TRBD2
size: many
V: TRBV7-9
CDR3: CASSPGLVSTDTQYF
DNA: TGTGCCAGCAGCCCCGGACTAGTGAGCACAGATACGCAGTATTTT

J: TRBJ2-7
D: TRBD2
size: many
V: TRBV27
CDR3: CASSQGTSGRYEQYF
DNA: TGTGCCAGCAGTCAAGGGACTAGCGGCCGATACGAGCAGTACTTC

J: TRBJ1-2
D: -
size: -
V: TRBV6-6
CDR3: CASSAGTFYGYTF
DNA: TGTGCCAGCAGTGCCGGGACCTTCTATGGCTACACCTTC

J: TRBJ2-2
D: -
size: many
V: TRBV6-2/TRBV6-3
CDR3: CASSLQNTGELFF
DNA: TGTGCCAGCAGCCTACAAAACACCGGGGAGCTGTTTTTT

J: TRBJ1-2
D: -
size: few
V: TRBV24-1
CDR3: CATSDFSGKYGYTF
DNA: TGTGCCACCAGTGATTTTTCGGGGAAGTATGGCTACACCTTC

J: TRBJ1-1
D: TRBD1
size: many
V: TRBV5-1
CDR3: CASSASGTGNTEAFF
DNA: TGCGCCAGCAGCGCCTCCGGGACAGGGAACACTGAAGCTTTCTTT

J: TRBJ2-4
D: TRBD2
size: -
V: TRBV5-6
CDR3: CASSLVTSTYRFKNIQYF
DNA: TGTGCCAGCAGCTTGGTGACTAGCACTTATCGATTCAAAAACATTCAGTACTTC

J: TRBJ2-1
D: TRBD2
size: -
V: TRBV7-8
CDR3: CASSLWVAGADNEQFF
DNA: TGTGCCAGCAGCTTATGGGTAGCGGGAGCTGACAATGAGCAGTTCTTC

J: TRBJ2-2
D: TRBD1
size: -
V: TRBV2
CDR3: CASSGQGNTGELFF
DNA: TGTGCCAGCAGTGGACAGGGCAACACCGGGGAGCTGTTTTTT

J: TRBJ2-7
D: -
size: few
V: TRBV20-1
CDR3: CSAEGGSPLIYEQYF
DNA: TGCAGTGCTGAGGGGGGGAGTCCCTTGATCTACGAGCAGTACTTC

J: TRBJ2-2
D: -
size: few
V: TRBV9
CDR3: CASSSGRARTGELFF
DNA: TGTGCCAGCAGCTCAGGACGGGCGAGGACCGGGGAGCTGTTTTTT

J: TRBJ1-6
D: -
size: few
V: TRBV4-1
CDR3: CASSLAQQPPLHF
DNA: TGCGCCAGCAGCCTCGCACAGCAACCACCCCTCCACTTT

J: TRBJ2-7
D: TRBD2
size: few
V: TRBV27
CDR3: CASSRAGGMDEQYF
DNA: TGTGCCAGCTCGAGAGCGGGGGGAATGGACGAGCAGTACTTC

J: TRBJ1-6
D: -
size: -
V: TRBV12-3/TRBV12-4
CDR3: CASSLTRAGYSPLHF
DNA: TGTGCCAGCAGCCTAACAAGGGCAGGGTATTCACCCCTCCACTTT

J: TRBJ1-2
D: -
size: few
V: TRBV29-1
CDR3: CSAPEAHGLYGYTF
DNA: TGCAGCGCCCCGGAGGCTCATGGGTTGTATGGCTACACCTTC

J: TRBJ2-3
D: -
size: few
V: TRBV15
CDR3: CATRPGQGHDTQYF
DNA: TGTGCCACCAGGCCGGGCCAGGGGCACGATACGCAGTATTTT

J: TRBJ1-1
D: TRBD1
size: many
V: TRBV6-1
CDR3: CASSQQTGNEINTEAFF
DNA: TGTGCCAGCAGTCAGCAGACAGGGAATGAGATTAACACTGAAGCTTTCTTT

J: TRBJ2-1
D: -
size: -
V: TRBV27
CDR3: CASTPGGFNEQFF
DNA: TGTGCCAGCACCCCGGGGGGCTTCAATGAGCAGTTCTTC